One sample yielded the 19 T cell receptor beta chains listed below, sequenced in a study of T cell responses to AZD1222 COVID-19 vaccine (dated by TCRdb to about 2021). Library generation was performed with the immunoSEQ multiplex PCR assay. TCRdb obtained this table from immuneACCESS and retained in-frame rearrangements with V and J assigned. These tables miss some clones; where compared with another copy, unresolved V genes account for less than half of the shortfall, and the remainder is unexplained. A total of under 150,000 clones appear in this sample, over 75% of them only once. Just over 7% of the sample is held by the ten biggest clonotypes. Reading the label with the study, this specimen's time point is: baseline before first vaccination. This specimen was peripheral blood, taken on day 0 of AZD1222 vaccination. These receptors all come from an adult in good health.

This clone has a single count. This chain connects TRBV27 to TRBJ2-7, with 8 bases lining up with TRBD1. J was trimmed by 2 bases and V by 3 bases; bases with no gene match: 3. The CDR3 sequence is 14 residues long. Germline V gives CDR1 MNHEY, CDR2 SMNVEV (reference sequence). CDR3 sequence: CASSLTGATYEQYF. The CDR3 DNA is TGTGCCAGCAGTTTGACAGGGGCCACCTACGAGCAGTACTTC.

This rearrangement joins TRBV7-9 to TRBJ2-1, with 9 bases matching TRBD2. The CDR3 totals 15 residues. CDR1 and CDR2 (germline): SEHNR, FQNEAQ (reference sequence). V was pared by 2 bases and J by 6 bases, with 5 bases of the junction left unmatched. The CDR3 loop reads CASSLLAGVGNEQFF. For the CDR3, the DNA is TGTGCCAGCAGCTTATTAGCGGGAGTCGGCAATGAGCAGTTCTTC.

The genes are TRBV6-2 or TRBV6-3 and TRBJ2-2, with 13 positions matching TRBD2. Germline V gives CDR1 MNHEY, CDR2 SVGEGT. The CDR3 has 15 amino acids. V lost 5 bases to trimming and J lost 8 bases; unmatched junction nucleotides: 5. CDR3 region: CASSGLAGVRGELFF. The CDR3 region has the DNA TGTGCCAGCAGTGGACTAGCGGGAGTCAGGGGGGAGCTGTTTTTT.

The rearrangement uses TRBV24-1 and TRBJ2-5, with D perhaps TRBD1 (6 bases). V was cut by 10 bases and J by 2 bases, with 13 bases left in between. Germline values: CDR1 KGHDR, CDR2 SFDVKD. This CDR3 is 13 amino acids long. This CDR3 reads CATMDSSQETQYF. CDR3 nucleotides: TGTGCCACTATGGACAGTTCTCAAGAGACCCAGTACTTC.

This clone was picked up one time. The chain recombines TRBV6-4 with TRBJ1-6; the D is unclear. Trimming stripped 3 bases from V and 9 bases from J, with 9 bases between. The CDR3 is made up of 13 amino acids. Germline values: CDR1 MRHNA, CDR2 SNTAGT. This CDR3 is CASSEAGSSPLHF. CDR3 DNA sequence: TGTGCCAGCAGTGAGGCAGGAAGTTCACCCCTCCACTTT.

The chain joins TRBV7-2 to TRBJ1-6; TRBD1 matches at 7 bases. In germline, CDR1 is SGHTA, CDR2 FQGNSA. The CDR3 has 14 residues. The V and J ends lost 8 bases and 8 bases, in that order; junction bases with no gene match: 9. CDR3 DNA: TGTGCCAGCTCCCAGACAGGGAGGCATTCACCCCTCCACTTT. Protein product: CASSQTGRHSPLHF.

This clone was detected only once. The chain is built from TRBV24-1 and TRBJ1-1; D call uncertain. The CDR3 is 14 residues long. V was clipped by 2 bases and J by 11 bases, with 17 bases between them. In germline, CDR1 is KGHDR, CDR2 SFDVKD. The DNA of the CDR3 is TGTGCCACCAGTGATTCGGTGGGGAGCACGGGGGCTTTCTTT. Amino acids: CATSDSVGSTGAFF.

In DNA form, the CDR3 reads TGTGCCAGCAGCGGCTCCGACGGGGTATACAATGAGCAGTTCTTC. This gives the protein CASSGSDGVYNEQFF. The chain carries TRBV9 and TRBJ2-1; D may be TRBD2 (5 bases). Germline assignment: CDR1 SGDLS and CDR2 YYNGEE. There are 15 residues in the CDR3. V gave up 3 bases and J gave up 4 bases, with 14 bases separating them. The entire variable domain, with the rest obtained from reference TRBV9 and TRBJ2-1, is as follows: DSGVTQTPKHLITATGQRVTLRCSPRSGDLSVYWYQQSLDQGLQFLIQYYNGEERAKGNILERFSAQQFPDLHSELNLSSLELGDSALYFCASSGSDGVYNEQFFGPGTRLTVL.

This clone was seen a handful of times. The rearrangement joins TRBV2 to TRBJ2-7; 8 nucleotides align to TRBD2. Trimming removed 3 bases from V and 4 bases from J; junction bases left unmatched: 8. The CDR3 length is 15 residues. The germline V gene has CDR1 SNHLY and CDR2 FYNNEI. CDR3 residues: CASSELTGGRYEQYF. CDR3 sequence (DNA): TGTGCCAGCAGTGAGTTAACGGGAGGGCGATACGAGCAGTACTTC.

This chain connects TRBV5-1 to TRBJ2-5, with D possibly being TRBD2 (6 bases). The V end lost 0 bases, the J end lost 2 bases, and 11 bases lay between the germline ends. The CDR3 covers 15 residues. CDR1 is SGHRS and CDR2 is YFSETQ in the germline V gene. The CDR3 reads CASSLALTSQETQYF. The CDR3 coding sequence is TGCGCCAGCAGCTTGGCTCTGACTAGTCAAGAGACCCAGTACTTC.

V is TRBV7-9 and J is TRBJ1-5; 10 bases are a match to TRBD1. The germline CDR1 and CDR2 sequences are SEHNR and FQNEAQ (reference sequence). The CDR3 extends over 16 amino acids. V lost 6 bases, J lost 3 bases, and 8 bases stayed unmatched. The CDR3 DNA sequence: TGTGCCAGCAGTCGACGGACAGGGGGTTACAATCAGCCCCAGCATTTT. Its protein product is CASSRRTGGYNQPQHF.

The rearrangement links TRBV6-4 to TRBJ2-2; a possible D gene is TRBD1 (5 bases). The CDR3 is 17 amino acids. V lost 3 bases and J 2 bases, leaving 16 bases between the germline ends. Germline values: CDR1 MRHNA, CDR2 SNTAGT. The chain's CDR3 is CASSETGLGTNTGELFF. The CDR3 DNA follows: TGTGCCAGCAGTGAAACAGGTTTAGGAACTAACACCGGGGAGCTGTTTTTT.

The rearrangement joins TRBV7-2 to TRBJ1-5; D is ambiguous. Germline CDR1 SGHTA, CDR2 FQGNSA. This CDR3 has 12 residues. The V end lost 7 bases, the J end lost 7 bases, and 11 bases lay between the germline ends. CDR3 amino acids: CASTQNGQPQHF. The CDR3 coding sequence is TGTGCCAGCACGCAAAACGGGCAGCCCCAGCATTTT.

The chain links TRBV23-1 to TRBJ2-7; D uncertain. TRBV23-1 is sorted into the ORF group, with uncertain function. The CDR3 is made up of 13 amino acids. Trimming pared 2 bases from V and 3 bases from J, leaving 8 bases between. CDR3 coding DNA: TGCGCCAGCAGTCAAAGACAAGGCTACGAGCAGTACTTC. It specifies CASSQRQGYEQYF.

V is TRBV28 and J is TRBJ2-7, with 8 bases aligning to TRBD1. This CDR3 spans 15 amino acids. V lost 4 bases, J lost 1 base, and 6 bases stayed unmatched. In germline, CDR1 is MDHEN, CDR2 SYDVKM. CDR3 sequence: CASSWYRQGSYEQYF. The CDR3 DNA reads as TGTGCCAGCAGTTGGTACCGACAGGGGTCCTACGAGCAGTACTTC.

The chain recombines TRBV2 with TRBJ2-2; either TRBD1 or TRBD2 may supply D (5 bases each). Germline V gene lookup returns CDR1 SNHLY and CDR2 FYNNEI. This CDR3 comprises 15 residues. V was clipped by 6 bases and J by 7 bases, with 18 bases between them. The CDR3 reads CASRSPGPLDGELFF. The CDR3 DNA reads TGTGCCAGCAGATCTCCGGGACCGCTCGACGGGGAGCTGTTTTTT.

The chain employs TRBV28 and TRBJ2-1; tentative D call: TRBD1 (5 bases). CDR3 length: 16 residues. In germline, CDR1 is MDHEN, CDR2 SYDVKM. Trimming removed 1 base at V and 7 bases at J, with 17 bases between. In DNA form, the CDR3 reads TGTGCCAGCAGTTTATTACCCCAGGGTGGGTGGAATGAGCAGTTCTTC. Translated: CASSLLPQGGWNEQFF.

The chain recombines TRBV5-5 with TRBJ2-2; D perhaps matches TRBD2 (5 bases). The CDR3 runs to 17 residues. The germline V and J ends were trimmed by 0 bases and 5 bases, with 17 bases remaining between them. CDR1 and CDR2 from the germline V gene are SGHKS and YYEKEE (reference sequence). The CDR3 here is CASSLGADTGGTGELFF. In nucleotides, the CDR3 is TGTGCCAGCAGCTTGGGTGCCGACACCGGCGGGACCGGGGAGCTGTTTTTT.

Remarks on this clone: The sample carries other DNA sequences with the same CDR3. The CDR3: CASIRGGSNQPQHF. The CDR3 region has the DNA TGTGCCAGCATACGGGGAGGGAGCAATCAGCCCCAGCATTTT. V usage is TRBV28 and J usage is TRBJ1-5; D remains ambiguous. V lost 7 bases and J 1 base, leaving 11 bases between the germline ends. The germline V gene has CDR1 MDHEN and CDR2 SYDVKM. The length of the CDR3 is 14 residues.